The 15 T cell receptor beta chains given below trace back to one sample, sequenced in a study of cytotoxic CD8 clonotypes in ibrutinib-treated CLL. Assay used: immunoSEQ multiplex PCR; TCRdb lists only in-frame clones, some missing. The table lists approximately 340,000 clones, 67% of them singletons. Sequenced here: PBMCs, sampled after 36 months of ibrutinib treatment. The receptors were sampled from a human donor with chronic lymphocytic leukemia.

The gene calls are TRBV28 and TRBJ1-1, with a weak D call TRBD1 (5 bases). Germline V CDR1 and CDR2: MDHEN, SYDVKM. Trimming took 5 bases from V and 1 from J, leaving 14 bases between them. The CDR3 is 15 residues long. The CDR3 loop reads CASSLPGDRNTEAFF. CDR3 DNA sequence: TGTGCCAGCAGTCTCCCGGGGGATAGGAACACTGAAGCTTTCTTT.

The V and J genes are TRBV5-6 and TRBJ1-3, with D maybe TRBD1 (6 bases). The CDR3 runs to 17 residues. CDR1 is SGHDT and CDR2 is YYEEEE in the germline V gene. V was shortened by 2 bases and J by 2 bases, with 17 bases between the two germline ends. The CDR3 DNA is TGTGCCAGCAGCTTTATGGGGGCGGGAGGCCCTGGAAACACCATATATTTT. Translating gives CASSFMGAGGPGNTIYF.

The chain employs TRBV27 and TRBJ1-5, with D perhaps TRBD1 (6 bases). Trimming shortened V by 2 bases and J by 7 bases, and 12 bases separated the two germline ends. The CDR3 is 14 amino acids. Germline V lookup: CDR1 MNHEY, CDR2 SMNVEV (reference sequence). The CDR3 region has the DNA TGTGCCAGCAGTTTAATGTCAGGGGCCCAGCCCCAGCATTTT. Translating it yields CASSLMSGAQPQHF.

This clone was seen only a few times. This sequence joins TRBV7-2 and TRBJ1-4; TRBD1 agrees at 7 bases. Germline V gives CDR1 SGHTA, CDR2 FQGNSA. V gave up 1 base and J gave up 11 bases; unmatched junction bases: 4. CDR3 length: 13 residues. This CDR3 reads CASSLDRGWKLFF. The DNA of the CDR3 is TGTGCCAGCAGCTTAGACAGGGGTTGGAAACTGTTTTTT.

The chain recombines TRBV19 with TRBJ1-1; no firm D call. V lost 4 bases, J lost 4 bases, and 13 bases lay in between. CDR1 and CDR2 from the germline V gene are LNHDA and SQIVND (reference sequence). The CDR3 spans 14 residues. DNA of the CDR3: TGTGCCAGTAGTAGTGGTGCGGAAGGCACTGAAGCTTTCTTT. It encodes CASSSGAEGTEAFF.

This clone was counted a single time. The chain joins TRBV27 to TRBJ1-2; 7 bases align to TRBD1. The J segment lost 3 bases and the V segment lost 2 bases, leaving 12 bases of the junction unmatched. Germline V lookup: CDR1 MNHEY, CDR2 SMNVEV (reference sequence). This CDR3 is built from 17 residues. The CDR3 sequence is CASSLPTGLLSYYGYTF. The CDR3 bases are TGTGCCAGCAGTTTACCGACAGGGCTGCTCTCCTACTATGGCTACACCTTC.

The chain links TRBV5-1 to TRBJ1-2; D gene uncertain. Per the germline V gene, CDR1 is SGHRS and CDR2 is YFSETQ. With 1 base removed from V and 5 bases from J, the gap between germline ends came to 9 bases. There are 13 residues in the CDR3. The CDR3 DNA is TGCGCCAGCAGCTTGATCGGGTTATATGGCTACACCTTC. It codes for CASSLIGLYGYTF.

This clone was picked up one time. The rearrangement uses TRBV6-1 and TRBJ1-4; possibly TRBD1 for D (6 bases). The V gene's germline CDR1 is MNHNS and CDR2 SASEGT. CDR3 size: 15 residues. Trimming left V 2 bases short and J 4 bases short, with 11 bases between. CDR3 nucleotides: TGTGCCAGCAGTGAATTAGGACAGCTTAATGAAAAACTGTTTTTT. This translates into CASSELGQLNEKLFF.

The chain carries TRBV21-1 and TRBJ2-1; TRBD2 was called by the table and not checked on the DNA. TRBV21-1 is marked as a pseudogene. The CDR3 is made up of 15 amino acids. This CDR3 is CASSRRLAGINEQFF. The CDR3, as DNA: TGTGCCAGCAGCCGAAGACTAGCGGGAATCAATGAGCAGTTCTTC.

This clone was picked up one time. CDR3 region: CASNNPGGLADTQYF. CDR3 nucleotide sequence: TGTGCCAGCAATAACCCCGGGGGCTTGGCAGATACGCAGTATTTT. This chain uses TRBV6-9 with TRBJ2-3, with D possibly being TRBD1 or TRBD2 (6 bases each). CDR3 size: 15 residues. Germline assignment: CDR1 MNHGY and CDR2 SVAAGI. Trimming pared 7 bases from V and 4 bases from J, leaving 18 bases between.

There are a few counts of this clone. Within the sample, other DNA sequences also encode this same CDR3. V gene TRBV27 combines with J gene TRBJ2-1; D unresolved. The length of the CDR3 is 11 residues. Germline CDR1 and CDR2: MNHEY and SMNVEV (reference sequence). The germline V and J ends were trimmed by 1 base and 5 bases, with 0 bases remaining between them. CDR3 nucleotides: TGTGCCAGCAGTTTATACAATGAGCAGTTCTTC. It yields the protein CASSLYNEQFF.

This clone appeared once. V and J are TRBV9 and TRBJ1-5, with 7 nucleotides matching TRBD1. V lost 0 bases, J lost 7 bases, and 4 bases stayed unmatched. This CDR3 contains 14 residues. CDR1 and CDR2 (germline): SGDLS, YYNGEE. CDR3 sequence (DNA): TGTGCCAGCAGCGTAGAGTCAGGGGGGCAGCCCCAGCATTTT. Translating gives CASSVESGGQPQHF.

The chain has TRBV9 and TRBJ2-1; TRBD2 might be the D (6 bases). CDR3 length equals 16 residues. The V gene's germline CDR1 is SGDLS and CDR2 YYNGEE. V lost 0 bases to trimming and J lost 0 bases, with 10 bases between them. CDR3 in DNA: TGTGCCAGCAGCGTAGGGGGAGGAAGCTCCTACAATGAGCAGTTCTTC. Translated: CASSVGGGSSYNEQFF.

This clone has a handful of counts. CDR3 sequence reads: CASSLEQGLFGYTF. The CDR3 DNA sequence: TGCGCCAGCAGCTTAGAACAGGGGCTCTTTGGCTACACCTTC. The V gene is TRBV5-1, the J gene TRBJ1-2; 7 bases agree with TRBD1. Germline V gene lookup returns CDR1 SGHRS and CDR2 YFSETQ. V shed 2 bases, J shed 7 bases, and the junction held 8 bases outside the gene matches. This CDR3 has 14 residues.

V gene TRBV9 combines with J gene TRBJ2-1, with 10 bases matching TRBD1. The CDR3 totals 15 residues. V shed 2 bases and J 8 bases; nucleotides not matched to a gene: 7. CDR1 is SGDLS, CDR2 YYNGEE, per germline. DNA for the CDR3: TGTGCCAGCAGCGTCGACAGGGGGCTACACCATGAGCAGTTCTTC. This codes for CASSVDRGLHHEQFF.